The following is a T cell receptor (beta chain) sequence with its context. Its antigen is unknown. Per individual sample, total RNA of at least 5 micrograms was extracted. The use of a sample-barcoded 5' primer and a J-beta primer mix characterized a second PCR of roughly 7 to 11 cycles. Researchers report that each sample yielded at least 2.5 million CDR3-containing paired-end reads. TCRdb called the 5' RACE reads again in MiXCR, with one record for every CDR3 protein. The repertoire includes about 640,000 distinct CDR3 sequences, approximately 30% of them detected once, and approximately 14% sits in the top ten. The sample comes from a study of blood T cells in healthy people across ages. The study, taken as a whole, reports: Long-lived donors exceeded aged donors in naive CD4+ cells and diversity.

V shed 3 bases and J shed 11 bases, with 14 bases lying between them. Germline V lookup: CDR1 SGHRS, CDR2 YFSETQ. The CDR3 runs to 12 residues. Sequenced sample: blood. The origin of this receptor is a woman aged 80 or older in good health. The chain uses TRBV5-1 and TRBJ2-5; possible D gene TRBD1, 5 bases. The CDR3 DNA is TGCGCCAGCAGCTGGGATAGGGGTGAGCAGTACTTC. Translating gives CASSWDRGEQYF.